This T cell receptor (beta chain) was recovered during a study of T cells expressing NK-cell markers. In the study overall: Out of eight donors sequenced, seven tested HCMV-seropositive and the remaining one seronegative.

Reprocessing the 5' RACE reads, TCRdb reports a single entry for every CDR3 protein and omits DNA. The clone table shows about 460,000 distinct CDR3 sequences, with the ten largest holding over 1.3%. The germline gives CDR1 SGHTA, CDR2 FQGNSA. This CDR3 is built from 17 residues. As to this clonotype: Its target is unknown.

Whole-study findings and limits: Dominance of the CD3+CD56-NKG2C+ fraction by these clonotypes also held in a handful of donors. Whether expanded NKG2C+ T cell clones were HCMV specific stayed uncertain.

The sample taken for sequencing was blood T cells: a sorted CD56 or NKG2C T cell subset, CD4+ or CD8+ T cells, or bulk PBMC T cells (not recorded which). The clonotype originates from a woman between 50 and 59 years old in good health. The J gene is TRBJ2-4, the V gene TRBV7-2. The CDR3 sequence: CASSLARRREAKNIQYF.